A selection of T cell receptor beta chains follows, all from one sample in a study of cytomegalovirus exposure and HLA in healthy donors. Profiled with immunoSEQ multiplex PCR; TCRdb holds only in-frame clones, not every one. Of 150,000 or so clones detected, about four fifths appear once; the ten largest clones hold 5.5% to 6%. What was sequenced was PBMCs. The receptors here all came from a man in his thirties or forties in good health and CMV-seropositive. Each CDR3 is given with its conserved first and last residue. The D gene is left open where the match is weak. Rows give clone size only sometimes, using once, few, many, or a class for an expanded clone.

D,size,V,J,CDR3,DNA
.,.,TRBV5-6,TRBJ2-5,CASSLPPLGARQETQYF,TGTGCCAGCAGCTTGCCCCCCCTGGGGGCGCGCCAAGAGACCCAGTACTTC
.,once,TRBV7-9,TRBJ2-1,CASSLPKSYNEQFF,TGTGCCAGCAGCTTACCCAAATCCTACAATGAGCAGTTCTTC
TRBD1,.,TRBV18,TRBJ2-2,CASSLGQGANTGELFF,TGTGCCAGCTCACTCGGACAGGGGGCGAACACCGGGGAGCTGTTTTTT
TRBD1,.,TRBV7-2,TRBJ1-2,CASSLGGRTGYGYTF,TGTGCCAGCAGCTTAGGGGGGCGGACAGGGTATGGCTACACCTTC
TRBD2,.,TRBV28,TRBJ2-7,CASSEPTSGLYEQYF,TGTGCCAGCAGTGAACCGACTAGCGGATTGTACGAGCAGTACTTC
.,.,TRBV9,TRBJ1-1,CASSAGGGQQAFF,TGTGCCAGCAGCGCCGGGGGGGGACAACAAGCTTTCTTT
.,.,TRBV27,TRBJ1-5,CASSLGQGSNQPQHF,TGTGCCAGCAGTTTAGGCCAGGGAAGCAATCAGCCCCAGCATTTT
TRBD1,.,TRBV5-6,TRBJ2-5,CASSLLGGQGAETQYF,TGTGCCAGCAGCTTGCTTGGGGGACAGGGGGCTGAGACCCAGTACTTC
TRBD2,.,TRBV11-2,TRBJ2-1,CASSSNSGSYNEQFF,TGTGCCAGCAGCTCGAATAGCGGGAGCTACAATGAGCAGTTCTTC
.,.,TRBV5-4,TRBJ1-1,CASSLAGPGGEAFF,TGTGCCAGCAGCTTGGCCGGCCCGGGAGGAGAAGCTTTCTTT
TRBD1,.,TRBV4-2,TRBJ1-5,CASSQDPHRGRNQPQHF,TGTGCCAGCAGCCAAGACCCCCACAGGGGACGCAATCAGCCCCAGCATTTT
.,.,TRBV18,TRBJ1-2,CASSTTSTGGDPYGYTF,TGTGCCAGCTCAACAACGAGCACGGGGGGCGACCCCTATGGCTACACCTTC
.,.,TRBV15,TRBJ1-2,CATSSKGGMDNYGYTF,TGTGCCACCAGCAGTAAGGGGGGGATGGATAACTATGGCTACACCTTC
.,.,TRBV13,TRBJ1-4,CASSRGNEKLFF,TGTGCCAGCAGTAGGGGGAACGAAAAACTGTTTTTT
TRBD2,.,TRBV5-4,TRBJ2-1,CASSDALAGGQPRFF,TGTGCCAGCAGCGACGCACTAGCGGGAGGGCAGCCCAGGTTCTTC
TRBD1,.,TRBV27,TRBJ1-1,CASSPQGQGTEAFF,TGTGCCAGCAGCCCGCAGGGACAGGGAACTGAAGCTTTCTTT
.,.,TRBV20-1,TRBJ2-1,CSARRDNEQFF,TGTAGTGCTAGACGGGACAATGAGCAGTTCTTC
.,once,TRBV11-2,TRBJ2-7,CASSLTGYEQYF,TGTGCCAGCAGCTTAACAGGATACGAGCAGTACTTC
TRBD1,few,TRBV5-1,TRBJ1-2,CASSLAGQPYGYTF,TGCGCCAGCAGCTTGGCGGGACAGCCCTATGGCTACACCTTC
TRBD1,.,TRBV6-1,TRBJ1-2,CASSGTDFYGYTF,TGTGCCAGCAGCGGGACAGACTTCTATGGCTACACCTTC
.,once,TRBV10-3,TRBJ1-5,CAISESREKAQHF,TGTGCCATCAGTGAGTCTAGGGAGAAGGCCCAGCATTTT
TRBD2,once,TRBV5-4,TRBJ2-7,CASSLGGRTYEQYF,TGTGCCAGCAGCTTGGGCGGGAGAACCTACGAGCAGTACTTC
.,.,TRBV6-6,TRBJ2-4,CASSYELARDIQYF,TGTGCCAGCAGTTACGAACTAGCCAGGGACATTCAGTACTTC